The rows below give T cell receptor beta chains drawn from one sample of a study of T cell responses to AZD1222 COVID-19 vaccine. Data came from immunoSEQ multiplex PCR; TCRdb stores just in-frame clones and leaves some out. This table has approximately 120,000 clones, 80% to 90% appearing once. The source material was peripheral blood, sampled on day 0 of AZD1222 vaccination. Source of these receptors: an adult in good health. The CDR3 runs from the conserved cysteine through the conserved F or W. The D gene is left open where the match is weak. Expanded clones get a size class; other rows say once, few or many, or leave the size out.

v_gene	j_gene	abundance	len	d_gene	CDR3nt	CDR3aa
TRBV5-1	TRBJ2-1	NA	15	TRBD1	TGCGCCAGCAGCCGAGGCGGGACAGGGGACAATGAGCAGTTCTTC	CASSRGGTGDNEQFF
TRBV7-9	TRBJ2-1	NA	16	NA	TGTGCCAGCAGTCCTTACCAGACAGGGAGGGACAATGAGCAGTTCTTC	CASSPYQTGRDNEQFF
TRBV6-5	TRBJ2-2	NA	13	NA	TGTGCCAGCAGGGGGCGCAACACCGGGGAGCTGTTTTTT	CASRGRNTGELFF
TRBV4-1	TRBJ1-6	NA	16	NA	TGCGCCAGCAGCGCCCAGATAGCGGACGGGAATTCACCCCTCCACTTT	CASSAQIADGNSPLHF
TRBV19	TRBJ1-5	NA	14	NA	TGTGCCAGTAGTACACAGGGATGGGGACAGCCCCAGCATTTT	CASSTQGWGQPQHF
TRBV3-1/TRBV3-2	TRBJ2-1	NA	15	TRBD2	TGTGCCAGCAGCCATGGGAGCGGGAGTTACAATGAGCAGTTCTTC	CASSHGSGSYNEQFF
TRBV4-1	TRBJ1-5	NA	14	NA	TGCGCCAGCAGCGAGAGGAATATAGGCCAGCCCCAGCATTTT	CASSERNIGQPQHF
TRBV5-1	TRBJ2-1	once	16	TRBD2	TGCGCCAGCAGCTTGCTGACTAGCGGTAACTACAATGAGCAGTTCTTC	CASSLLTSGNYNEQFF
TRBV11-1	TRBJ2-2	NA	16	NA	TGTGCCAGCAGGGACCCGGGTGATTCGAACACCGGGGAGCTGTTTTTT	CASRDPGDSNTGELFF
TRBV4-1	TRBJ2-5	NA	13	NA	TGCGCCAGCAGCCAGGATGGGCTAGAGACCCAGTACTTC	CASSQDGLETQYF
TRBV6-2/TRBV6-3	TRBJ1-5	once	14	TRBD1	TGTGCCAGCAGTGCTACAGGGGGCAATCAGCCCCAGCATTTT	CASSATGGNQPQHF
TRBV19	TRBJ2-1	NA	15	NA	TGTGCCGTTCAACGGGGGGACAGCCCTTACAATGAGCAGTTCTTC	CAVQRGDSPYNEQFF
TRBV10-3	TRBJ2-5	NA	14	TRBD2	TGTGCCATCAGTCAAAGCGGGGCGGAGGAGACCCAGTACTTC	CAISQSGAEETQYF
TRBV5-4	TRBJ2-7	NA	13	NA	TGTGCCAGCAGCTTGTACGGAACCTACGAGCAGTACTTC	CASSLYGTYEQYF
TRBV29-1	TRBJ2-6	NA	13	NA	TGCAGCGTTGACAATTCTGGGGCCAACGTCCTGACTTTC	CSVDNSGANVLTF
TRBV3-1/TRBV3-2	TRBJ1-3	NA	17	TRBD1	TGTGCCAGCAGCCGCTCGGGGACAGTACTCTCTGGAAACACCATATATTTT	CASSRSGTVLSGNTIYF
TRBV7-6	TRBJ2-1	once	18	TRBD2	TGTGCCAGCAGCTTAGTTGGGACAACTAGCGGGGGGGCAAATGAGCAGTTCTTC	CASSLVGTTSGGANEQFF
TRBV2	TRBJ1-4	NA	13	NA	TGTGCCAGCATTGGGCAGGGGAATGAAAAACTGTTTTTT	CASIGQGNEKLFF
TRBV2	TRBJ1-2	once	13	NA	TGTGCCAGCGGCCAGGGACACAACTATGGCTACACCTTC	CASGQGHNYGYTF
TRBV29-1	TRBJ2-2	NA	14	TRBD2	TGCAGCGTGAGACCCGGGACTATCGACGGGGAGCTGTTTTTT	CSVRPGTIDGELFF
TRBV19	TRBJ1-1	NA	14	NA	TGTGCCAGTAGCGCTTACCAAATGAACACTGAAGCTTTCTTT	CASSAYQMNTEAFF
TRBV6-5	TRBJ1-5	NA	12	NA	TGTGCCAGCGGGGGAATCAATCAGCCCCAGCATTTT	CASGGINQPQHF
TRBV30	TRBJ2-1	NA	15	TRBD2	TGTGCCTGGAGTGTTTCGGGGGGGACTTACAATGAGCAGTTCTTC	CAWSVSGGTYNEQFF
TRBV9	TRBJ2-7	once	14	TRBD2	TGTGCCAGCAGCGTAGCTCCTAGCGGCTACGAGCAGTACTTC	CASSVAPSGYEQYF
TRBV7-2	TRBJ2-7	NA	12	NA	TGTGCCAGCAGCTTAGGACTACTCGGGCAGTACTTC	CASSLGLLGQYF
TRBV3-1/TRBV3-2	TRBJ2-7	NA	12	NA	TGTGCCAGCAGCCAAGGTCGGAGCGGGCAGTACTTC	CASSQGRSGQYF
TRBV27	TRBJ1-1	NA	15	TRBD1	TGTGCCAGCAGTTCGAGGACAGGGAGCAGCACTGAAGCTTTCTTT	CASSSRTGSSTEAFF
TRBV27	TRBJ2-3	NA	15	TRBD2	TGTGCCAGCAGTTGGGGACTAGCGGGGGGAGATACGCAGTATTTT	CASSWGLAGGDTQYF
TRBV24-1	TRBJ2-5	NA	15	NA	TGTGCCACCAGCCTTGGGAGGCCACAGGAAGAGACCCAGTACTTC	CATSLGRPQEETQYF
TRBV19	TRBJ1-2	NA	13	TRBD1	TGTGCCAGTAGCCCAGGGGGCTCCTATGGCTACACCTTC	CASSPGGSYGYTF
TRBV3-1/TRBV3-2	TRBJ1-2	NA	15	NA	TGTGCCAGCAGCCTCGACAGAGATTTTAATGGAGTCTACACCTTC	CASSLDRDFNGVYTF
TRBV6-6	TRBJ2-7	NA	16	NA	TGTGCCAGCAGTCACCTCTCCGCGGTTAGCAAAAAATGGCAGTACTTC	CASSHLSAVSKKWQYF
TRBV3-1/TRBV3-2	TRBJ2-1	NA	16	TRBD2	TGTGCCAGCAGCCAAGATCTCCGAGCGGGATACAATGAGCAGTTCTTC	CASSQDLRAGYNEQFF